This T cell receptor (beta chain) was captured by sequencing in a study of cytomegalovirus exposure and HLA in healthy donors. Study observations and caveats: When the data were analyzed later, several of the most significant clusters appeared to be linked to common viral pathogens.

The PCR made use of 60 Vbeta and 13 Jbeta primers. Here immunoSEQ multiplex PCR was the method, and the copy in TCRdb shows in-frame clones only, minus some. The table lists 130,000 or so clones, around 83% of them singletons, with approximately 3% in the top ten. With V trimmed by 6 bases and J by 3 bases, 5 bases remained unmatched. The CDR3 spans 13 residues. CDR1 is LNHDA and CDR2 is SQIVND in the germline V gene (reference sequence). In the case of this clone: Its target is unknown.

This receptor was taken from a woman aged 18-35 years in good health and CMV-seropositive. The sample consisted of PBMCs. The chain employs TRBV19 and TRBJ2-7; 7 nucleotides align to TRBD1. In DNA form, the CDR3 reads TGTGCCAGTAGCAGGGGACAGCACTACGAGCAGTACTTC. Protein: CASSRGQHYEQYF.